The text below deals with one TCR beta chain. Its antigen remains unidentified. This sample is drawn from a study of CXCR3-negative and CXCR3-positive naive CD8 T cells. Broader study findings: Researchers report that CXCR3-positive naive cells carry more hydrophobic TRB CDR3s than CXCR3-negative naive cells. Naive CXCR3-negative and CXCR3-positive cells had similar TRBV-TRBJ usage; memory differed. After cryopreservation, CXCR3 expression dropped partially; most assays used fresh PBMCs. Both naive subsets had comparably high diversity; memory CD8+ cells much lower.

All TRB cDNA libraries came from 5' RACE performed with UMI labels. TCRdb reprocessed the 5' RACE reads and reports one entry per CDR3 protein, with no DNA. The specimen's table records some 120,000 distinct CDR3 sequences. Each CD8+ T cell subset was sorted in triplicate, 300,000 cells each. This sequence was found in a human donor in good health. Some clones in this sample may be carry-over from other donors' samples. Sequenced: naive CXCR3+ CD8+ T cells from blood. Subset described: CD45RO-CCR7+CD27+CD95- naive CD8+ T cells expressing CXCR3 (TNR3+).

The CDR3 sequence: CASSLGGPRYNEQFF. This chain connects TRBV5-5 to TRBJ2-1; TCRdb picks TRBD1, but there is no DNA to check that call. Per germline, CDR1 SGHKS and CDR2 YYEKEE (reference sequence). This CDR3 contains 15 residues.